These T cell receptor beta chains were read from a single sample in a study of memory CD4+ T cells and cytomegalovirus serostatus. The data were produced by immunoSEQ multiplex PCR, yet TCRdb's version contains in-frame clones alone and is incomplete. The data show about 58,000 clones, approximately 81% seen once. Material: memory CD4+ T cells from blood. These receptors all come from an adult in good health and CMV-seronegative. Some clones in this sample may be carry-over from other donors' samples. Each CDR3 is given with its conserved first and last residue. Fields, in order: clone size, V gene, D gene, J gene, CDR3 DNA, CDR3 protein. A D gene is named only where the DNA matches it firmly. Size is omitted from some rows. Given values are once, few, many or a class for expanded clones.

-	TRBV2	TRBD2	TRBJ2-7	TGTGCCAGCAGGGGAGTAGCGGGGCCCTACGAGCAGTACTTC	CASRGVAGPYEQYF
-	TRBV28	-	TRBJ2-7	TGTGCCAGCCGCCGGGACCCCAGCGGCTACGAGCAGTACTTC	CASRRDPSGYEQYF
once	TRBV30	-	TRBJ1-5	TGTGCCTGGAGTGGGGGAGGGGGAGTAAACGGGGCCCAGCATTTT	CAWSGGGGVNGAQHF
-	TRBV18	TRBD1	TRBJ1-6	TGTGCCAGCTCACAAGCCGTGGGACAGGTCTATAATTCACCCCTCCACTTT	CASSQAVGQVYNSPLHF
once	TRBV7-2	-	TRBJ2-3	TGTGCCAGCAGCCCAGCGGGTGGTACGCAGTATTTT	CASSPAGGTQYF
-	TRBV29-1	-	TRBJ2-1	TGCAGCGTCCAATGGAGACTGGATGCATCGGGAAATGAGCAGTTCTTC	CSVQWRLDASGNEQFF
-	TRBV9	-	TRBJ2-5	TGTGCCAGCAGCGTAGGGACGTCTCAAGAGACCCAGTACTTC	CASSVGTSQETQYF
once	TRBV15	-	TRBJ2-3	TGTGCCACCAGCAGAGGGGAGCCGGGGACAGATACGCAGTATTTT	CATSRGEPGTDTQYF
-	TRBV5-4	-	TRBJ2-2	TGTGCCAGCAGCTTCCGGGGGATTCACACCGGGGAGCTGTTTTTT	CASSFRGIHTGELFF
once	TRBV19	-	TRBJ1-4	TGTGCCAGTAGTTCTCAAACAGGAGGAAATGAAAAACTGTTTTTT	CASSSQTGGNEKLFF
-	TRBV5-6	-	TRBJ1-1	TGTGCCAGCAGCCGCCTAAGCACTGAAGCTTTCTTT	CASSRLSTEAFF
-	TRBV11-2	TRBD1	TRBJ1-2	TGTGCCAGCAGCGCCTTGACAGGGGGCAACTATGGCTACACCTTC	CASSALTGGNYGYTF
-	TRBV6-5	-	TRBJ2-3	TGTGCCAGCAGTTACTTGGGACTGAACACAGATACGCAGTATTTT	CASSYLGLNTDTQYF
few	TRBV7-2	TRBD1	TRBJ2-7	TGTGCCAGCAGCACCTGGGACAGGGATGAGCAGTACTTC	CASSTWDRDEQYF
-	TRBV28	-	TRBJ2-2	TGTGCCAGCAGTTTACTAGGGGGCACCGGGGAGCTGTTTTTT	CASSLLGGTGELFF
-	TRBV4-2	-	TRBJ2-2	TGTGCCAGCAGCCTTTCCCTTGGGGTCGGGAGAAACACCGGGGAGCTGTTTTTT	CASSLSLGVGRNTGELFF
-	TRBV29-1	TRBD2	TRBJ2-7	TGCAGCGTTGAAACTGGCGGGAGCTACTACGAGCAGTACTTC	CSVETGGSYYEQYF
few	TRBV30	TRBD2	TRBJ2-3	TGTGCCTGGATCCAAGCGGGAGGGCCATCTAGCACAGATACGCAGTATTTT	CAWIQAGGPSSTDTQYF
few	TRBV5-6	-	TRBJ2-2	TGTGCCAGCAGCTTGGGGTCGGACGGGGAGCTGTTTTTT	CASSLGSDGELFF
few	TRBV18	-	TRBJ2-1	TGTGCCAGCTCACCACCGGGTATTGGGTCCAATGAGCAGTTCTTC	CASSPPGIGSNEQFF
-	TRBV14	-	TRBJ2-6	TGTGCCAGCAGTCGACGGTCCTCTGGGGCCAACGTCCTGACTTTC	CASSRRSSGANVLTF
-	TRBV27	TRBD2	TRBJ2-5	TGTGCCAGCAGTTTGCGTCCTAGCGGCTTAGGGGAGACCCAGTACTTC	CASSLRPSGLGETQYF
-	TRBV25-1	-	TRBJ2-1	TGTGCCAGCAGTGAATCCCTTGCAGGGAGAGGGACTGAGCAGTTCTTC	CASSESLAGRGTEQFF
-	TRBV27	-	TRBJ2-1	TGTGCCAGCACCAAACTAGGCGGGGTCTACAATGAGCAGTTCTTC	CASTKLGGVYNEQFF
-	TRBV5-1	-	TRBJ2-7	TGCGCCAGCAGCTTGGGACCCTTCTACGAGCGGTACTTC	CASSLGPFYERYF
-	TRBV5-1	TRBD2	TRBJ2-5	TGCGCCAGCAGCTTGGGTCTAATTAGCGGGAGTCAGGGAGAGACCCAGTACTTC	CASSLGLISGSQGETQYF
-	TRBV5-4	TRBD1	TRBJ1-4	TGTGCCAGCAGCTTGGGGGGCAGGGGGGCTGAAAAACTGTTTTTT	CASSLGGRGAEKLFF
-	TRBV30	TRBD1	TRBJ1-6	TGTGCCTGGAAAGGGACAGGGAGTAGCTCCTATAATTCACCCCTCCACTTT	CAWKGTGSSSYNSPLHF
-	TRBV9	TRBD2	TRBJ2-3	TGTGCCAGCAGCGTAGCTGGTAGCGGGAGGACCCCAGATACGCAGTATTTT	CASSVAGSGRTPDTQYF
-	TRBV5-4	TRBD1	TRBJ2-7	TGTGCCAGCAGCGGGGGACAGGGTCGCCACGAGCAGTACTTC	CASSGGQGRHEQYF
-	TRBV11-2	TRBD2	TRBJ2-7	TGTGCCAGCAGTCATTTAGCGGGAGGGCCGGGGGAGCAGTACTTC	CASSHLAGGPGEQYF
-	TRBV7-9	-	TRBJ1-2	TGTGCCAGCAGCTTAGACAGGGACTATGGCTACACCTTC	CASSLDRDYGYTF
-	TRBV2	TRBD1	TRBJ2-3	TGTGCCAGCAGTGCTATGACAGGGGTCACAGATACGCAGTATTTT	CASSAMTGVTDTQYF
-	TRBV18	TRBD1	TRBJ1-2	TGTGCCAGCTCACTCGACAGGGACTCCTATGGCTACACCTTC	CASSLDRDSYGYTF
once	TRBV5-1	-	TRBJ2-3	TGCGCCAGCGCGGCAGGACGGACAGATACGCAGTATTTT	CASAAGRTDTQYF
-	TRBV28	-	TRBJ1-5	TGTGGTGTTGGTCGGGGGAATAGCAATCAGCCCCAGCATTTT	CGVGRGNSNQPQHF
few	TRBV5-1	TRBD1	TRBJ2-3	TGCGCCAGCAGACAGGGGGGCTTCACAGATACGCAGTATTTT	CASRQGGFTDTQYF
-	TRBV9	-	TRBJ1-1	TGTGCCAGCAGCGTAGCTACTGTAGCTGCCACTGAAGCTTTCTTT	CASSVATVAATEAFF
once	TRBV6-1	-	TRBJ2-5	TGTGCCAGCAGTGGAACAGGGCGGGAGACCCAGTACTTC	CASSGTGRETQYF
-	TRBV29-1	-	TRBJ2-4	TGCAGCGTCTTTTCACCCGGAGAAAACATTCAGTACTTC	CSVFSPGENIQYF
-	TRBV6-4	-	TRBJ1-2	TGTGCCAGCAGTGACCAGGGTACCTATGGCTACACCTTC	CASSDQGTYGYTF
-	TRBV5-1	-	TRBJ1-1	TGCGCCAGCAGCTCGAGGTCACAGTTGGACACTGAAGCTTTCTTT	CASSSRSQLDTEAFF
-	TRBV4-2	-	TRBJ1-5	TGTGCCAGCAGCCAAGTTGGGGCACGACAGCATTTT	CASSQVGARQHF
-	TRBV29-1	-	TRBJ2-7	TGCAGCGTTGGACACTCCTACGAGCAGTACTTC	CSVGHSYEQYF
few	TRBV7-6	-	TRBJ1-1	TGTGCCAGCAGCACACAGCGGTACACTGAAGCTTTCTTT	CASSTQRYTEAFF
few	TRBV6-1	-	TRBJ2-5	TGTGCCAGCAGTGACCCCGGGGGGCGCGGGGAGACCCAGTACTTC	CASSDPGGRGETQYF
-	TRBV19	TRBD2	TRBJ2-7	TGTGCCAGTAGTTTTAGAACTCTCACACTAGCGGGAGAGCACGAGCAGTACTTC	CASSFRTLTLAGEHEQYF
-	TRBV14	-	TRBJ1-1	TGTGCCAGCAGCCGTGGGAGGACCACTGAAGCTTTCTTT	CASSRGRTTEAFF
-	TRBV11-2	TRBD1	TRBJ2-5	TGTGCCAGCAGCCGGGACAGGCAAGAGACCCAGTACTTC	CASSRDRQETQYF